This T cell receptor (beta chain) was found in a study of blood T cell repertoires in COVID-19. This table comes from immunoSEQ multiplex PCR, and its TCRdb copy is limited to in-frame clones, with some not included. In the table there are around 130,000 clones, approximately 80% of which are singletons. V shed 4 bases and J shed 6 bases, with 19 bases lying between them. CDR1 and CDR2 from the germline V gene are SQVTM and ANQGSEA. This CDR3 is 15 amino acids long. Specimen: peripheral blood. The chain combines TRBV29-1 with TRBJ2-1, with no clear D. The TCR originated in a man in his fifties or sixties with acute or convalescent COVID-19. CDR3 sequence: CSVAVSWVRGNEQFF. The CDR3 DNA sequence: TGCAGCGTTGCCGTCTCCTGGGTTAGAGGCAATGAGCAGTTCTTC.